These T cell receptor beta chains were read from a single sample in a study of shared clonotypes between healthy human individuals. The repertoire was sequenced with immunoSEQ multiplex PCR; TCRdb's copy has only in-frame clones and lacks some. The profile shows about 1.5 million clones, nearly 99% of them singletons. The source material was naive CD4+ T cells sorted from blood. The origin of the receptors is a man aged 30 to 45 in good health. CDR3s include the opening cysteine and the closing phenylalanine or tryptophan. A D gene is named only where the DNA matches it firmly.

>TRBV18|TRBD1|TRBJ1-1
CASSPLPGQGMFGTEAFF
TGTGCCAGCTCACCACTTCCGGGACAGGGAATGTTCGGCACTGAAGCTTTCTTT
>TRBV6-6|TRBD1|TRBJ2-5
CASRGQGAQETQYF
TGTGCCAGCAGGGGACAGGGAGCGCAAGAGACCCAGTACTTC
>TRBV18|TRBD1|TRBJ2-1
CASLKFTGGIYNEQFF
TGTGCCAGTTTGAAATTTACAGGGGGCATCTACAATGAGCAGTTCTTC
>TRBV7-3|NA|TRBJ2-1
CASSKQVYNEQFF
TGTGCCAGCAGCAAGCAGGTATACAATGAGCAGTTCTTC
>TRBV18|NA|TRBJ1-1
CASSPPQTEAFF
TGTGCCAGCTCACCACCCCAGACTGAAGCTTTCTTT
>TRBV5-1|NA|TRBJ2-7
CASSTVGVDEQYF
TGCGCCAGCAGCACCGTTGGCGTAGACGAGCAGTACTTC
>TRBV7-2|TRBD2|TRBJ2-7
CASSPRLAGPYEQYF
TGTGCCAGCAGCCCACGACTAGCGGGACCTTACGAGCAGTACTTC
>TRBV30|NA|TRBJ1-5
CAWTSGTQSNQPQHF
TGTGCCTGGACCTCCGGGACACAGAGCAATCAGCCCCAGCATTTT
>TRBV19|NA|TRBJ2-7
CASRSSGRGGTYEQYF
TGTGCCAGTAGATCATCCGGGCGAGGGGGGACCTACGAGCAGTACTTC
>TRBV5-6|NA|TRBJ2-1
CASSLGLALIVHNEQFF
TGTGCCAGCAGCTTGGGCCTAGCCCTTATTGTTCACAATGAGCAGTTCTTC
>TRBV4-3|TRBD1|TRBJ2-2
CASSPRQGYAGELFF
TGCGCCAGCAGCCCCCGACAGGGCTACGCCGGGGAGCTGTTTTTT
>TRBV5-1|NA|TRBJ2-7
CASSLGDTTYEQYF
TGCGCCAGCAGCTTGGGTGACACAACCTACGAGCAGTACTTC
>TRBV27|NA|TRBJ2-2
CASRALANTGELFF
TGTGCCAGCAGGGCCCTCGCAAACACCGGGGAGCTGTTTTTT
>TRBV28|TRBD2|TRBJ2-1
CASSLGWGLAGDGSYNEQFF
TGTGCCAGCAGTTTAGGGTGGGGACTAGCGGGCGACGGATCCTACAATGAGCAGTTCTTC
>TRBV2|NA|TRBJ1-1
CAGRRDMNTEAFF
TGTGCCGGCAGGAGAGACATGAACACTGAAGCTTTCTTT
>TRBV14|TRBD2|TRBJ2-1
CASSGTSGRPDEQFF
TGTGCCAGCAGCGGAACTAGCGGGAGGCCAGATGAGCAGTTCTTC
>TRBV15|NA|TRBJ2-1
CATSAQSQDPSPFF
TGTGCCACCAGCGCACAATCACAGGACCCCTCCCCGTTCTTC
>TRBV19|NA|TRBJ2-2
CASSIPPTGTHTGELFF
TGTGCCAGTAGTATTCCCCCGACAGGTACACACACCGGGGAGCTGTTTTTT